This TCR beta chain was sequenced in a study of blood T cell repertoires in COVID-19. On this clone itself: An end of the junction differs from the germline gene, which may be a read error.

The CDR3 totals 14 residues. Germline lookup yields CDR1 LGHDT and CDR2 YNNKEL (reference sequence). The method was immunoSEQ multiplex PCR; TCRdb's version includes in-frame clones alone and lacks a portion of them. The sample has about 280,000 clones, 85% seen once. This receptor was identified in a human donor in a cohort sampled during active COVID-19. The sample was peripheral blood. This chain connects TRBV3-1 (or the pseudogene TRBV3-2) to TRBJ1-1; D is unclear. The CDR3 reads CASSQATPNSEAFF. The CDR3 DNA reads TGTGCCAGCAGCCAAGCCACCCCGAACAGTGAAGCTTTCTTT.